A selection of T cell receptor beta chains follows, all from one sample in a study of OX40 agonist ivuxolimab in advanced cancers. TCRdb's copy holds only in-frame clones and misses some; the assay was immunoSEQ multiplex PCR. The profile covers about 25,000 clones, with around four fifths appearing a single time and about 26% taken by the ten largest. Sequencing used CD4+ or CD8+ T cells sorted from blood, obtained in a trial of the OX40 agonist ivuxolimab. These receptors were collected from an adult with an advanced solid tumor such as melanoma, head and neck, liver or kidney cancer. Both conserved end residues are part of each CDR3. The D gene is left open where the match is weak. Where a row states a size, it is once, few, many or the class of an expanded clone; other rows omit it.

J | D | V | size | DNA | CDR3
TRBJ2-7 | - | TRBV14 | - | TGTGCCAGCAGCCAAGCCCTGACAGGAGGGATCTACGAGCAGTACTTC | CASSQALTGGIYEQYF
TRBJ1-2 | TRBD1 | TRBV5-6 | - | TGTGCCAGCAGCACCTGGACAGGGGGCATCTATGGCTACACCTTC | CASSTWTGGIYGYTF
TRBJ1-5 | - | TRBV5-6 | few | TGTGCCAGCAGCTCAGGACAGAACAATCAGCCCCAGCATTTT | CASSSGQNNQPQHF
TRBJ2-1 | - | TRBV7-3 | - | TGTGCCAGCAGCTTAGGGTTTGGCAATGAGCAGTTCTTC | CASSLGFGNEQFF
TRBJ2-3 | - | TRBV6-1 | - | TGTGCCAGCAGTTCCCGGAGTCCTACGGCAGATACGCAGTATTTT | CASSSRSPTADTQYF
TRBJ2-3 | - | TRBV6-5 | - | TGTGCCAGCAGTTACATGAGGGCGCCCACAGATACGCAGTATTTT | CASSYMRAPTDTQYF
TRBJ1-1 | TRBD1 | TRBV11-1 | - | TGTGCCAGCAGCTTAGCGACAGGGACTGGGGACACTGAAGCTTTCTTT | CASSLATGTGDTEAFF
TRBJ2-1 | TRBD2 | TRBV2 | - | TGTGCCAGCAGCGTCAGCACTAGCGGGCCATCCTACAATGAGCAGTTCTTC | CASSVSTSGPSYNEQFF
TRBJ2-7 | TRBD2 | TRBV18 | - | TGTGCCAGCTCACCTACTCGACTAGCGTACGAGCAGTACTTC | CASSPTRLAYEQYF
TRBJ1-2 | - | TRBV6-5 | - | TGTGCCAGCAGTAGCAGGGCTAACTATGGCTACACCTTC | CASSSRANYGYTF
TRBJ2-1 | TRBD1 | TRBV7-6 | - | TGTGCCAGCAGCTTAGGGCCCAAGGGACAGGGCGGGAATGAGCAGTTCTTC | CASSLGPKGQGGNEQFF
TRBJ1-1 | - | TRBV7-9 | - | TGTGCCAGCAGCCCGACAGGATCCAAGGGTGAAGCTTTCTTT | CASSPTGSKGEAFF
TRBJ2-7 | - | TRBV6-4 | - | TGTGCCAGCAGTGAAAGTAGCGGCTCCTACGAGCAGTACTTC | CASSESSGSYEQYF
TRBJ2-7 | - | TRBV2 | - | TGTGCCAGCAGCTCACAGTCCGGGTCCTACGAGCAGTACTTC | CASSSQSGSYEQYF
TRBJ2-7 | - | TRBV5-1 | - | TGCGCCAGCAGCTTGGGTTATTCCTACGAGCAGTACTTC | CASSLGYSYEQYF
TRBJ2-7 | - | TRBV30 | once | TGTGCCTGCCTGGACACAGCCTCCTACGAGCAGTACTTC | CACLDTASYEQYF
TRBJ1-2 | - | TRBV9 | - | TGTGCCAGCAGCCCTTCGGCTAACTATGGCTACACCTTC | CASSPSANYGYTF
TRBJ1-2 | - | TRBV6-5 | - | TGTGCCAGCAGAATTGGACAGCTCTATGGCTACACCTTC | CASRIGQLYGYTF
TRBJ1-1 | - | TRBV4-1 | - | TGCGCCAGCAGGATTGGGGTCGATACTGAAGCTTTCTTT | CASRIGVDTEAFF
TRBJ2-1 | - | TRBV4-3 | few | TGCGCCAGCAGCCAAGGGAGAGGAGCCGAGGAGTTCTTC | CASSQGRGAEEFF
TRBJ1-1 | - | TRBV6-6 | - | TGTGCCAGCACCAACGAGGGTACTGAAGCTTTCTTT | CASTNEGTEAFF
TRBJ2-1 | - | TRBV11-3 | medium-sized | TGTGCCAGCAGCTCCCGAGACAGGAACTCCTACAATGAGCAGTTCTTC | CASSSRDRNSYNEQFF
TRBJ1-2 | - | TRBV10-2 | - | TGCGCCAGCTCTCTGGGCTATGGCTACACCTTC | CASSLGYGYTF
TRBJ2-7 | - | TRBV28 | - | TGTGCCAGCAGTTTCGGCTACGAGCAGTACTTC | CASSFGYEQYF
TRBJ2-7 | TRBD2 | TRBV11-2 | few | TGTGCCAACTTAGGCAGGGAGGGCGAGCAGTACTTC | CANLGREGEQYF
TRBJ1-1 | TRBD1 | TRBV28 | - | TGTGCCAGCAGCAGACAGGGGGGGATCGGCACTGAAGCTTTCTTT | CASSRQGGIGTEAFF
TRBJ2-7 | - | TRBV7-2 | - | TGTGCCAGCAGCTTAGTAGCCGGCGGGATCAGCGAGCAGTACTTC | CASSLVAGGISEQYF
TRBJ2-1 | - | TRBV5-4 | - | TGTGCCAGCAGCTTGCGGACAAACAATGAGCAGTTCTTC | CASSLRTNNEQFF
TRBJ1-1 | - | TRBV4-1 | - | TGCGCCAGCAGCCAAGGCTCCGGCCAGGGAGCTTTCTTT | CASSQGSGQGAFF
TRBJ1-2 | - | TRBV6-6 | - | TGTGCCAGCAGTCCCTCGGACAGATATGGCTACACCTTC | CASSPSDRYGYTF
TRBJ1-1 | TRBD1 | TRBV15 | - | TGTGCCACCAGCAGTAAGGGGGCTACAGGCGTGAGGCCTGAAGCTTTCTTT | CATSSKGATGVRPEAFF
TRBJ1-1 | TRBD1 | TRBV5-8 | - | TGTGCCAGCAGCCCGGACAGGGGGCGAGGGACCACTGAAGCTTTCTTT | CASSPDRGRGTTEAFF
TRBJ2-7 | TRBD2 | TRBV7-9 | - | TGTGCCAGCAGCTTAGAACTAGCGGGGGGTAGCTCCTACGAGCAGTACTTC | CASSLELAGGSSYEQYF
TRBJ1-5 | - | TRBV30 | - | TGTGCCTGTGACGACAGCGACAATCAGCCCCAGCATTTT | CACDDSDNQPQHF
TRBJ2-7 | - | TRBV11-3 | - | TGTGCCAGCAGCCCGGGTTTAGGGGGATACGAGCAGTACTTC | CASSPGLGGYEQYF
TRBJ2-1 | - | TRBV7-9 | - | TGTGCCAGCAGCTTGGGGCGCTACAATGAGCAGTTCTTC | CASSLGRYNEQFF
TRBJ2-4 | - | TRBV7-6 | - | TGTGCCAGCAGCCCCTCGATGTTGGCCAAAAACATTCAGTACTTC | CASSPSMLAKNIQYF
TRBJ1-1 | - | TRBV19 | - | TGTGCCAGTAGTATAGCCATGGGGTTCACTGAAGCTTTCTTT | CASSIAMGFTEAFF
TRBJ1-2 | TRBD1 | TRBV27 | - | TGTGCCAGCGGTCAGGGGGCCCATGGCTACACCTTC | CASGQGAHGYTF
TRBJ1-2 | TRBD1 | TRBV7-6 | - | TGTGCCAGCAGCTTATGGACAGGGAATAACTATGGCTACACCTTC | CASSLWTGNNYGYTF
TRBJ2-3 | TRBD2 | TRBV7-9 | - | TGTGCCAGCAGCTCCTGGGGACTAGTGGGCACAGATACGCAGTATTTT | CASSSWGLVGTDTQYF
TRBJ2-1 | - | TRBV27 | - | TGTGCCAGCAGTCGGGGGAACAATGAGCAGTTCTTC | CASSRGNNEQFF
TRBJ2-2 | - | TRBV7-9 | - | TGTGCCAGCAGCCGCGGCGGCGCTCCCGGGGAGCTGTTTTTT | CASSRGGAPGELFF
TRBJ1-1 | - | TRBV7-6 | - | TGTGCCAGCAGCTGGGGGCCGAACACTGAAGCTTTCTTT | CASSWGPNTEAFF
TRBJ2-7 | - | TRBV6-5 | - | TGTGCCAGCAGCCTCGACGCAGGGTCCGAGCAGTACTTC | CASSLDAGSEQYF
TRBJ1-4 | - | TRBV7-2 | - | TGTGCCAGCAGCCTCTCGACGGGGGGGTGGGAAAAACTGTTTTTT | CASSLSTGGWEKLFF
TRBJ1-4 | - | TRBV5-1 | - | TGCGCCAGCAGCTTGTACGGGGGTGGGACTAATGAAAAACTGTTTTTT | CASSLYGGGTNEKLFF
TRBJ2-3 | TRBD2 | TRBV5-1 | - | TGCGCCAGCAGCCCGAGCGGGGCTAGCACAGATACGCAGTATTTT | CASSPSGASTDTQYF
TRBJ2-1 | - | TRBV5-1 | - | TGCGCCAGCAAACGAGAAGGGGGAGTACGTTATGAGCAGTTCTTC | CASKREGGVRYEQFF
TRBJ1-1 | TRBD1 | TRBV4-3 | - | TGCGCCAGCAGCCAATTCGTTTTCAGGGGGAGATTAAACACTGAAGCTTTCTTT | CASSQFVFRGRLNTEAFF
TRBJ2-5 | TRBD2 | TRBV4-2 | few | TGTGCCAGCAGCCCTCCGGCGGGAGGAGGAGAGACCCAGTACTTC | CASSPPAGGGETQYF
TRBJ1-2 | - | TRBV10-3 | - | TGTGCCATCAGTGAGAGAGGGGAGGATGGCTACACCTTC | CAISERGEDGYTF
TRBJ2-7 | - | TRBV10-1 | - | TGCGCCAGCAGTGAGTCGGCAAAGCCACCCTACGAGCAGTACTTC | CASSESAKPPYEQYF
TRBJ1-1 | - | TRBV9 | - | TGTGCCAGCAGCGTAGACGTGAACCTTGAAGCTTTCTTT | CASSVDVNLEAFF
TRBJ2-1 | TRBD1 | TRBV5-3 | - | TGTGCCAGAAGCTACCAAACTGAGGACAGGGGTGGGAATGAGCAGTTCTTC | CARSYQTEDRGGNEQFF
TRBJ1-4 | - | TRBV19 | - | TGTGCCAGTAGCCGGGGGAATGAAAAACTGTTTTTT | CASSRGNEKLFF
TRBJ1-6 | - | TRBV19 | - | TGTGCCAGTACCCTGGCGGGAGGTTCACCCCTCCACTTT | CASTLAGGSPLHF
TRBJ1-5 | - | TRBV6-1 | - | TGTGCCAGCAGTGAGCTTAGGATCCTCAATCAGCCCCAGCATTTT | CASSELRILNQPQHF
TRBJ2-3 | - | TRBV6-1 | - | TGTGCCAGCAGTGAAGATGTAGGGGGCACAGATACGCAGTATTTT | CASSEDVGGTDTQYF